These 20 T cell receptor beta chains came from one sample sequenced in a study of blood T cell repertoires in COVID-19 (TCRdb year 2020). The method was the immunoSEQ multiplex PCR assay. In its TCRdb copy, this immuneACCESS table keeps in-frame sequences only and misses some clones. Where compared with another copy, unresolved V genes explain less than half of these, and the others have no known cause. The sample profile shows around 60,000 clones; 88% of them were found once. The top ten clonotypes cover 3.5% of the sample. Sequencing used peripheral blood. Every receptor here comes from a man aged 50-59 years with active COVID-19.

The V call is TRBV19, the J call TRBJ2-1; possibly TRBD2 for D (6 bases). The germline V and J ends were trimmed by 5 bases and 15 bases, with 23 bases remaining between them. This CDR3 is built from 14 residues. Germline-derived CDR1 and CDR2 are LNHDA and SQIVND (reference sequence). Here the CDR3 DNA reads TGTGCCAGTAGTGCGGACCCCGGGACTCTAAGGAGGTTCTTC. This sequence encodes CASSADPGTLRRFF.

This chain joins TRBV5-6 and TRBJ1-4; a weak D match, TRBD1 (6 bases). V was shortened by 4 bases and J by 2 bases, with 12 bases between the two germline ends. This CDR3 is built from 15 residues. Germline CDR1 reads SGHDT; CDR2 reads YYEEEE. For the CDR3, the DNA is TGTGCCAGCAGCCGGCTCAGGGGTACTAATGAAAAACTGTTTTTT. Protein: CASSRLRGTNEKLFF. Full variable domain (missing parts from reference TRBV5-6 and TRBJ1-4): DAGVTQSPTHLIKTRGQQVTLRCSPKSGHDTVSWYQQALGQGPQFIFQYYEEEERQRGNFPDRFSGHQFPNYSSELNVNALLLGDSALYLCASSRLRGTNEKLFFGSGTQLSVL.

The chain has TRBV5-4 and TRBJ2-1; 9 positions agree with TRBD1. Trimming took 0 bases from V and 5 from J; bases not matched to a gene: 3. CDR1 is SGHNT and CDR2 is YYREEE in the germline V gene (reference sequence). The CDR3 length is 15 residues. CDR3 nucleotides: TGTGCCAGCAGCTTGGGGGACAGGGTCAACAATGAGCAGTTCTTC. This translates into CASSLGDRVNNEQFF.

The table lists this clone with a count of one. The chain links TRBV5-1 to TRBJ2-5, with TRBD2 matching over 9 bases. This CDR3 spans 15 amino acids. Germline V CDR1 and CDR2: SGHRS, YFSETQ. V lost 2 bases and J lost 1; bases outside the gene matches: 3. CDR3 bases: TGCGCCAGCAGCTTAGGTAGCGGGAGCCAAGAGACCCAGTACTTC. It is translated as CASSLGSGSQETQYF.

V is TRBV18 and J is TRBJ2-5; D may be TRBD1 (6 bases). Per germline, CDR1 KGHSH and CDR2 LQKENI. Trimming left V 5 bases short and J 4 bases short, with 11 bases between. CDR3 length: 13 amino acids. CDR3 nucleotide sequence: TGTGCCAGCTCAGAGACAGGTATAGAGACCCAGTACTTC. It specifies CASSETGIETQYF.

The chain uses TRBV10-2 and TRBJ1-6; 8 bases are shared with TRBD1. Germline V gene sequence: CDR1 WSHSY, CDR2 SAAADI. There are 15 residues in the CDR3. The trim removed 3 bases at V and 10 bases at J, leaving 8 bases unmatched. The chain's CDR3 is CASSESDRVGSPLHF. CDR3 nucleotide sequence: TGCGCCAGCAGTGAATCGGACAGGGTAGGGTCACCCCTCCACTTT.

V gene TRBV3-1 (or the pseudogene TRBV3-2) combines with J gene TRBJ2-2, with D possibly matching TRBD2 (6 bases). The V end was cut by 3 bases, the J end by 5 bases, with 16 bases between. The germline V gene encodes CDR1 LGHDT and CDR2 YNNKEL (reference sequence). The CDR3 is 16 residues long. DNA for the CDR3: TGTGCCAGCAGCCAGACTTGGCGGGGAGGTACCGGGGAGCTGTTTTTT. This codes for CASSQTWRGGTGELFF.

This clone has only a few counts. Here the CDR3 reads CAIRTSGGAYNEQFF. CDR3 sequence (DNA): TGTGCCATCAGGACTAGCGGGGGGGCCTACAATGAGCAGTTCTTC. The gene calls are TRBV10-3 and TRBJ2-1, with 14 bases fitting TRBD2. V lost 6 bases and J lost 2; bases outside the gene matches: 0. Looked up from germline, CDR1 is ENHRY and CDR2 is SYGVKD. The CDR3 totals 15 residues.

The chain couples TRBV21-1 to TRBJ1-5; the D call in the table, TRBD1, was not verified against the DNA. TRBV21-1 is designated a pseudogene. The length of the CDR3 is 18 residues. CDR3 amino acids: CASSKKDRVRRGNQPQHF. CDR3 in DNA: TGTGCCAGCAGCAAAAAGGACAGGGTGCGGAGGGGCAATCAGCCCCAGCATTTT.

The V and J genes are TRBV5-1 and TRBJ2-7; a possible D gene is TRBD1 (6 bases). Germline V gene sequence: CDR1 SGHRS, CDR2 YFSETQ. V dropped 2 bases and J dropped 1 base, with 7 bases sitting between them. The CDR3 length is 13 residues. Written as DNA, the CDR3 is TGCGCCAGCAGCTTACAGGGTTCCTACGAGCAGTACTTC. This translates into CASSLQGSYEQYF.

This chain connects TRBV7-2 to TRBJ1-6; D is ambiguous. Deletions cut 3 bases from V and 9 bases from J, with 15 bases between. This CDR3 is 15 amino acids long. The germline CDR1 and CDR2 sequences are SGHTA and FQGNSA. As DNA, the CDR3 is TGTGCCAGCAGCTTTCCCCCAGGCGTCGGTTCACCCCTCCACTTT. Its protein is CASSFPPGVGSPLHF.

The chain has TRBV7-8 and TRBJ1-3; D uncertain. Germline lookup yields CDR1 SGHVS and CDR2 FQNEAQ. The ends were cut back, 5 bases at V and 0 bases at J, with 5 bases in the middle. The CDR3 totals 13 residues. The DNA for the CDR3 is TGTGCCAGCAGCCTAATCTCTGGAAACACCATATATTTT. It encodes CASSLISGNTIYF.

For this clone: One end of the junction is discordant with germline, which a read error may explain. The chain joins TRBV4-1 to TRBJ2-1; tentatively, D is TRBD1 (7 bases). The CDR3 totals 13 residues. Germline V gene data show CDR1 as MGHRA and CDR2 as YSYEKL. CDR3 DNA sequence: TGCGCCAGCAGCCCCGAGATGGGGTCAGGGGGGATCTTC. Protein sequence: CASSPEMGSGGIF.

This chain uses TRBV6-2 or TRBV6-3 with TRBJ1-1; 7 bases match TRBD1. V lost 2 bases to trimming and J lost 1 base; unmatched junction nucleotides: 7. The germline gives CDR1 MNHEY, CDR2 SVGEGT. The CDR3 loop spans 16 amino acids. The CDR3 DNA is TGTGCCAGCAGTTACGAAGGGGGCGGAAGGAACACTGAAGCTTTCTTT. It translates to CASSYEGGGRNTEAFF.

A single count supports this clone. The V call is TRBV5-1, the J call TRBJ2-2, with no clear D. Germline-derived CDR1 and CDR2 are SGHRS and YFSETQ. The V gene lost 4 bases and the J gene lost 4 bases, with 8 bases spanning the gap. The CDR3 has 13 amino acids. The CDR3, as DNA: TGCGCCAGCAGCCTAGTTGTCACCGGGGAGCTGTTTTTT. Residues: CASSLVVTGELFF.

This clone was seen a handful of times. V usage is TRBV7-9 and J usage is TRBJ2-7; the match to TRBD2 covers 9 bases. In germline, CDR1 is SEHNR, CDR2 FQNEAQ (reference sequence). Unmatched junction bases numbered 10, after V lost 4 bases and J lost 0 bases. The CDR3 extends over 17 amino acids. CDR3 residues: CASSSRVAGDRSYEQYF. The CDR3 nucleotides are TGTGCCAGCAGCTCTCGCGTAGCGGGGGACCGCTCCTACGAGCAGTACTTC.

The rearrangement links TRBV19 to TRBJ2-6, with 10 nucleotides matching TRBD1. Trimming took 7 bases from V and 0 from J; bases not matched to a gene: 9. Germline V CDR1 and CDR2: LNHDA, SQIVND (reference sequence). This CDR3 contains 18 residues. The CDR3 DNA reads as TGTGCCAGTAACACCCCCGGGACAGGGGCCTCTGGGGCCAACGTCCTGACTTTC. Amino acids: CASNTPGTGASGANVLTF.

The V call is TRBV3-1 (or the pseudogene TRBV3-2), the J call TRBJ2-2; the match to TRBD2 covers 9 bases. The CDR3 is 15 amino acids. Germline lookup yields CDR1 LGHDT and CDR2 YNNKEL (reference sequence). J gave up 4 bases and V 2 bases, and 2 bases lay outside the gene matches. The CDR3 DNA sequence: TGTGCCAGCAGCCAACTAGCGGGGTCCACCGGGGAGCTGTTTTTT. It encodes CASSQLAGSTGELFF.

The chain combines TRBV5-1 with TRBJ1-2; TRBD1 matches at 9 bases. Trimming at V came to 4 bases and at J to 7 bases, leaving 5 bases not matched to a gene. CDR1 is SGHRS, CDR2 YFSETQ, per germline. This CDR3 is built from 13 residues. CDR3: CASSPQGAVGYTF. As DNA, the CDR3 is TGCGCCAGCAGCCCACAGGGGGCAGTTGGCTACACCTTC.

The J gene is TRBJ2-1, the V gene TRBV3-1 (or the pseudogene TRBV3-2), with 9 nucleotides matching TRBD1. The V gene end was trimmed by 5 bases and the J gene end by 8 bases; junction bases not matched to a gene: 10. CDR3 length equals 15 residues. Germline V lookup: CDR1 LGHDT, CDR2 YNNKEL (reference sequence). In DNA, the CDR3 is TGTGCCAGCAGCATCCGGGACAGGGCTAACGATGAGCAGTTCTTC. Its protein is CASSIRDRANDEQFF.